This TCR beta chain was identified during a study of blood T cell repertoires in COVID-19. Background on the study: COVID-19 samples from acute and convalescent phases originated in the United States, Italy and Spain.

In the original analysis: By means of reference gene primer amplification, nucleated cell counts were estimated. This table comes from immunoSEQ multiplex PCR, and its TCRdb copy is limited to in-frame clones, with some not included. V and J calls and clone size come straight from that table; D and trimming were deduced from the DNA. The sample shows 450,000 to 500,000 clones, roughly 88% of them seen only once. The germline V gene has CDR1 DFQATT and CDR2 SNEGSKA (reference sequence). The CDR3 covers 11 residues. Trimming removed 5 bases from V and 5 bases from J, with 9 bases in between. The chain uses TRBV20-1 and TRBJ1-1; D call uncertain. Source material: peripheral blood. This receptor was obtained from a human donor in a cohort sampled during active COVID-19. CDR3 sequence: CSAFNPTEAFF. CDR3 DNA sequence: TGCAGTGCTTTTAATCCGACTGAAGCTTTCTTT.